The entry below gives a single T cell receptor beta chain sequence along with its context. Its antigen is currently unknown. V was pared by 5 bases and J by 1 base, with 13 bases of the junction left unmatched. Per the germline V gene, CDR1 is SEHNR and CDR2 is FQNEAQ (reference sequence). The length of the CDR3 is 17 residues. The data originate from a study of T cells in Graves' hyperthyroidism and ophthalmopathy. General study findings and limits: Patients with ophthalmopathy were separated from those with stable hyperthyroidism by a 13 V-J model.

Graves' hyperthyroidism qualified as stable when ophthalmopathy did not progress within 18 months. For the diagnoses, clinical symptoms, serum thyroxine and TRAb, thyroid ultrasound and orbital computed tomography were used. It was RNA transcripts that yielded the amplified TCR beta CDR3 regions. The TCR CDR3 first-round RT-PCR relied on the HTBI primer set. TCRdb used MiXCR to reprocess the multiplex PCR reads, holding one entry per CDR3 protein. Among about 580,000 distinct CDR3 sequences listed, just over 45% were seen once. The chain links TRBV7-9 to TRBJ2-5; 7 bases line up with TRBD1. The sequencing sample was made of peripheral blood or thyroid tissue (not recorded which). The TCR sequence derives from a woman aged 18-29 years with Graves' hyperthyroidism. The CDR3 DNA is TGTGCCAGCAGCCGAGAACTGGACAGGCCATTCCAAGAGACCCAGTACTTC. Its protein product is CASSRELDRPFQETQYF.